This T cell receptor beta chain was sequenced in a study of blood T cell repertoires in COVID-19 (dated by TCRdb to between 2020 and 2021). Looking at the study overall: Samples covering the acute and convalescent phases of COVID-19 were provided by collaborators in the United States, Italy and Spain. The prospective study material was composed of cDNA or gDNA derived from T cells, B-cell-depleted T cells, or PBMCs. Deeply sampled blood TCRbeta repertoires from subjects exposed to, actively infected with, or recovered from COVID-19 were included in the dataset. The repertoires were made available in a free public database intended to serve as a resource for research on the immune response to SARS-CoV-2. The samples were drawn from two sources: the first 160 participants of the ongoing ImmuneRACE study, and 1,254 subjects contributed by 6 global collaborators. Sample metadata almost always included a de-identified subject ID, COVID-19 status, age in years and sex. HLA class I and class II types, where available, came from metadata supplied by the sample provider rather than from assay-based typing. What the study reported, not specific to this receptor: Clinical and demographic metadata were provided uncurated, with the amount varying by source and participant.

CDR1 MNHEY and CDR2 SVGAGI are derived from the germline V gene. The CDR3 covers 13 residues, taking in both the cysteine and the phenylalanine. Only the CDR3 DNA is retained, 39 bases long and in frame from the first base. V and J lose 6 bases and 3 bases, and a span of 9 bases separates them. At one collaborating source in Seattle, patients were enrolled during active infection and were followed longitudinally through the course of disease. Each collaborating institution followed its own protocols to collect whole blood in K2EDTA tubes. For TCRbeta analysis, collaborator samples were shipped as frozen whole blood, as isolated PBMCs, or as DNA extracted from either sample type. Points on this clone: Its specific antigen is unknown. It has no much larger one-base neighbor in the sample; base qualities were not kept.

TCRbeta CDR3 regions were amplified from genomic DNA using the immunoSEQ Assay, a bias-controlled multiplex PCR. On the study's bioinformatics: The number of nucleated cells in each sample was estimated by amplification of reference gene primers within the assay. Sequence reads were collapsed and filtered to measure the absolute abundance of every unique TCRbeta CDR3 rearrangement. For each sample, productive Simpson clonality was calculated as the square root of Simpson's diversity index across productive rearrangements. Imported from immuneACCESS, the table was reduced by TCRdb to in-frame sequences with V and J called. These copies leave out some clones; in studies compared against another copy, an unresolved V gene accounts for under half, and the cause of the remainder is not known. That table gives V, J and clone size, and the DNA gave D and trimming. The sample table contains about 150,000 clones; only one count was recorded for approximately 85% of them. Of the sample, 8.3% falls within the top ten clones.

Recombination linked TRBV6-5 to TRBJ1-3; TRBD1 could be the D gene, as 5 bases match. The receptor was derived from a woman aged 55-69 years with COVID-19, enrolled during active disease. The sequenced material came from peripheral blood. CDR3 sequence: CASRPRDGNTIYF. The DNA reads TGTGCCAGCAGACCCAGGGATGGAAACACCATATATTTT.